This entry lists 12 T cell receptor beta chains sequenced from one sample in a study of identical twins listed by TCRdb under 2016. To prepare the library, 5' RACE was applied. The sequencer listed for this sample is Illumina HiSeq 2000. Through fastp at Q25 and MiXCR, TCRdb rebuilt clones from the public reads, retaining in-frame beta chains. When rows share a CDR3 protein, they turn into one entry using the most common DNA and genes. This sample comprises 600,000 to 850,000 distinct CDR3 sequences, 15% to 20% of them detected only once. Of the sample, about an eighth falls within the top ten clones. This same sample was also part of a study on T cells expressing NK-cell markers.

What was sequenced was PBMCs. These receptors were obtained from a woman aged 18-29 years in good health.

The chain couples TRBV20-1 to TRBJ2-4; tentative D call: TRBD1 (5 bases). V gave up 0 bases and J gave up 4 bases, with 13 bases separating them. CDR1 DFQATT and CDR2 SNEGSKA come from the germline V gene (reference sequence). The CDR3 extends over 15 amino acids. DNA of the CDR3: TGCAGTGCTAGAGACCCGGTACAGGAAAAAAACATTCAGTACTTC. Translated, it gives CSARDPVQEKNIQYF.

This sequence joins TRBV9 and TRBJ2-3; 14 positions match TRBD2. The CDR3 spans 15 residues. Trimming at V came to 3 bases and at J to 5 bases, leaving 2 bases not matched to a gene. Germline V gives CDR1 SGDLS, CDR2 YYNGEE. CDR3 nucleotides: TGTGCCAGCAGCGGGGGACTAGCGGGAGTAGATACGCAGTATTTT. Residues: CASSGGLAGVDTQYF.

A few counts support this clonotype. This chain links TRBV5-1 with TRBJ1-5, with D unclear. The germline V and J ends were trimmed by 5 bases and 7 bases, with 19 bases remaining between them. In germline, CDR1 is SGHRS, CDR2 YFSETQ. This CDR3 has 15 residues. The CDR3 loop reads CASRLDLGIGQPQHF. In DNA form, the CDR3 reads TGCGCCAGCAGACTGGACTTGGGGATCGGGCAGCCCCAGCATTTT.

This clonotype was observed a handful of times. V is TRBV5-1 and J is TRBJ2-2; D perhaps matches TRBD1 (5 bases). The ends were cut back, 0 bases at V and 2 bases at J, with 8 bases in the middle. The CDR3 spans 15 residues. Germline loops: CDR1 SGHRS, CDR2 YFSETQ. The chain's CDR3 is CASSLAQGNTGELFF. CDR3 in DNA: TGCGCCAGCAGCTTGGCCCAGGGAAACACCGGGGAGCTGTTTTTT.

Written as DNA, the CDR3 is TGTGCCAGCGGACCCGGTGTGGGATTCACAGATACGCAGTATTTT. This encodes CASGPGVGFTDTQYF. The chain joins TRBV9 to TRBJ2-3; the D is unclear. This CDR3 has 15 residues. Deletions cut 7 bases from V and 2 bases from J, with 17 bases between. Germline CDR1 SGDLS, CDR2 YYNGEE.

The V gene is TRBV3-1, the J gene TRBJ2-2; 7 bases are a match to TRBD2. There are 14 residues in the CDR3. The V gene end was trimmed by 2 bases and the J gene end by 5 bases; junction bases not matched to a gene: 2. Germline loops: CDR1 LGHDT, CDR2 YNNKEL (reference sequence). The CDR3, as DNA: TGTGCCAGCAGCCAATTCGGGGGGACCGGGGAGCTGTTTTTT. Protein: CASSQFGGTGELFF.

The CDR3 sequence is CSVVPGGTEAFF. The CDR3, as DNA: TGCAGCGTTGTTCCGGGGGGCACTGAAGCTTTCTTT. The J gene is TRBJ1-1, the V gene TRBV29-1; maybe TRBD1 (5 bases). The V end lost 4 bases, the J end lost 4 bases, and 10 bases lay between the germline ends. CDR1 is SQVTM and CDR2 is ANQGSEA in the germline V gene. The CDR3 is made up of 12 amino acids. The variable domain in full, with the rest retrieved from reference TRBV29-1 and TRBJ1-1, is SAVISQKPSRDICQRGTSLTIQCQVDSQVTMMFWYRQQPGQSLTLIATANQGSEATYESGFVIDKFPISRPNLTFSTLTVSNMSPEDSSIYLCSVVPGGTEAFFGQGTRLTVV.

This clonotype was detected only a few times. The rearrangement links TRBV6-5 to TRBJ2-3; 9 bases map to TRBD2. The CDR3 contains 17 residues. Trimming cost V 2 bases and J 4 bases; bases outside gene matches: 10. Germline V lookup: CDR1 MNHEY, CDR2 SVGAGI. The CDR3 loop reads CASSYVGRLAGPDTQYF. The DNA of the CDR3 is TGTGCCAGCAGTTACGTCGGGAGGCTAGCGGGACCAGATACGCAGTATTTT.

This clonotype turned up a few times. The chain couples TRBV5-6 to TRBJ2-7; D remains unclear. The CDR3 loop spans 12 amino acids. Germline V gives CDR1 SGHDT, CDR2 YYEEEE. Trimming took off 3 bases at V and 6 bases at J, with 10 bases between the two ends. The CDR3 coding sequence is TGTGCCAGCAGCTATCCACTTAGCGAGCAGTACTTC. Protein: CASSYPLSEQYF.

This clonotype was picked up many times. Relative to the germline gene, one junction end is altered; a read error may explain this. The genes are TRBV7-7 and TRBJ2-5, with TRBD1 matching 9 bases. Germline loops: CDR1 SSHAT, CDR2 FNYEAQ (reference sequence). The CDR3 consists of 15 residues. The CDR3 sequence is CASSYLQGAGETQYF. CDR3 nucleotide sequence: TGTGCTAGCAGCTATCTACAGGGGGCAGGGGAGACCCAGTACTTC.

The chain joins TRBV7-7 to TRBJ2-5; a possible D gene is TRBD1 (6 bases). Trimming cost V 1 base and J 0 bases, with 6 bases left between them. The CDR3 runs to 14 residues. Germline-derived CDR1 and CDR2 are SSHAT and FNYEAQ (reference sequence). DNA of the CDR3: TGTGCCAGCAGCTTAGGACAGGACCAAGAGACCCAGTACTTC. Amino acids: CASSLGQDQETQYF.

The chain carries TRBV21-1 and TRBJ2-3; TRBD2 reflects the table's D call only, with no check against the DNA. TRBV21-1 counts as a pseudogene. The CDR3 runs to 20 residues. CDR3 protein: CASSNSGTSGSSRGTDTQYF. CDR3 bases: TGTGCCAGCAGCAATTCGGGGACTAGCGGGAGCTCAAGGGGCACAGATACGCAGTATTTT.